The 17 T cell receptor beta chains below were found in one sample sequenced in a study of blood T cell repertoires in COVID-19. Clones were sequenced by immunoSEQ multiplex PCR, and TCRdb holds only the in-frame ones, with some missing. The repertoire consists of 60,000 to 65,000 clones, with around four fifths occurring once and the leading ten covering less than 35%. The sample comprised peripheral blood. Receptor source: a human donor in a cohort sampled during active COVID-19.

The V call is TRBV18, the J call TRBJ2-1; possibly TRBD1 for D (5 bases). V dropped 3 bases and J dropped 9 bases, with 9 bases sitting between them. CDR3 size: 12 residues. The germline V gene encodes CDR1 KGHSH and CDR2 LQKENI. CDR3 protein: CASSPGQGEQFF. CDR3 bases: TGTGCCAGCTCACCGGGGCAGGGTGAGCAGTTCTTC.

This sequence joins TRBV7-9 and TRBJ2-7, with unresolved D. There are 12 residues in the CDR3. Germline-derived CDR1 and CDR2 are SEHNR and FQNEAQ (reference sequence). V was clipped by 6 bases and J by 0 bases, with 6 bases between them. The CDR3 nucleotides are TGTGCCAGCAGTTTCAACTCCTACGAGCAGTACTTC. Protein sequence: CASSFNSYEQYF.

This chain joins TRBV9 and TRBJ2-7; D is uncertain. Germline CDR1 reads SGDLS; CDR2 reads YYNGEE. The CDR3 is 13 residues long. The ends were cut back, 3 bases at V and 0 bases at J, with 7 bases in the middle. CDR3 sequence: CASSGSSSYEQYF. The CDR3 coding sequence is TGTGCCAGCAGCGGTTCCAGCTCCTACGAGCAGTACTTC.

The chain couples TRBV27 to TRBJ1-5; a weak D match, TRBD1 (5 bases). This CDR3 has 16 amino acids. The germline V gene has CDR1 MNHEY and CDR2 SMNVEV (reference sequence). V was shortened by 0 bases and J by 3 bases, with 12 bases between the two germline ends. The CDR3 region is CASSLSYDRINQPQHF. CDR3 DNA: TGTGCCAGCAGTTTATCCTACGACAGAATCAATCAGCCCCAGCATTTT.

V is TRBV28 and J is TRBJ2-7; tentative D call: TRBD2 (5 bases). CDR3 length: 13 residues. With 6 bases removed from V and 3 bases from J, the gap between germline ends came to 12 bases. CDR1 is MDHEN and CDR2 is SYDVKM in the germline V gene. CDR3 protein: CASRTGNGYEQYF. DNA of the CDR3: TGTGCCAGCAGGACGGGGAACGGCTACGAGCAGTACTTC.

The CDR3 here is CASSLSVQGNRPGNTIYF. CDR3 in DNA: TGTGCCAGCAGTTTAAGCGTACAGGGGAATCGTCCTGGAAACACCATATATTTT. This chain links TRBV28 with TRBJ1-3; 7 bases are shared with TRBD1. The V gene end was trimmed by 2 bases and the J gene end by 2 bases; junction bases not matched to a gene: 12. Germline V gene lookup returns CDR1 MDHEN and CDR2 SYDVKM. This CDR3 comprises 18 residues.

V and J are TRBV4-2 and TRBJ2-1; D is possibly TRBD2 (6 bases). With 6 bases removed from V and 5 bases from J, the gap between germline ends came to 17 bases. The CDR3 sequence is 15 residues long. Germline CDR1 LGHNA, CDR2 YNFKEQ. The CDR3 DNA reads as TGTGCCAGCAGACCGGGGGTTCAGGCCCACAATGAGCAGTTCTTC. This translates into CASRPGVQAHNEQFF.

DNA of the CDR3: TGTGCCAGCACCAATCAACCGGGGGGGTACAATGAGCAGTTCTTC. Amino acids: CASTNQPGGYNEQFF. The chain has TRBV7-3 and TRBJ2-1; 8 bases are a match to TRBD2. This CDR3 region has 15 residues. J gave up 4 bases and V 7 bases, and 9 bases lay outside the gene matches. CDR1 and CDR2 from the germline V gene are SGHTA and FQGTGA.

This clone was observed a few times. V usage is TRBV7-9 and J usage is TRBJ2-7; possible D gene TRBD2, 6 bases. The CDR3 covers 12 residues. The V gene lost 5 bases and the J gene lost 6 bases, with 11 bases spanning the gap. Germline-derived CDR1 and CDR2 are SEHNR and FQNEAQ (reference sequence). The CDR3 here is CASSPRRGEQYF. DNA for the CDR3: TGTGCCAGCAGCCCCCGGAGGGGCGAGCAGTACTTC.

J is TRBJ1-2 and V is TRBV19; D possibly corresponds to TRBD1 (6 bases). In germline, CDR1 is LNHDA, CDR2 SQIVND (reference sequence). The V and J ends lost 8 bases and 1 base respectively, with 14 bases between them. The CDR3 totals 14 residues. The CDR3 DNA is TGTGCCAGTTGGGGGCAGAATGATAACTATGGCTACACCTTC. The encoded protein is CASWGQNDNYGYTF.

This chain connects TRBV30 to TRBJ1-6, with TRBD1 matching 10 bases. V lost 5 bases, J lost 8 bases, and 6 bases stayed unmatched. Germline CDR1 GTSNPN, CDR2 SVGIG (reference sequence). The CDR3 has 14 amino acids. In DNA form, the CDR3 reads TGTGCCTGGGCCCCGGGACAGGGGTATTCACCCCTCCACTTT. As protein: CAWAPGQGYSPLHF.

This chain joins TRBV6-6 and TRBJ1-1; 7 nucleotides align to TRBD1. Germline V gene lookup returns CDR1 MNHNY and CDR2 SVGAGI (reference sequence). This CDR3 has 15 residues. V was pared by 5 bases and J by 1 base, with 7 bases of the junction left unmatched. The CDR3 here is CASSPRTGWNTEAFF. The CDR3 nucleotides read TGTGCCAGCAGTCCGAGGACAGGTTGGAACACTGAAGCTTTCTTT.

This chain connects TRBV28 to TRBJ1-6, with D maybe TRBD1 (6 bases). The V gene's germline CDR1 is MDHEN and CDR2 SYDVKM. This CDR3 region has 13 residues. V was pared by 6 bases and J by 9 bases, with 12 bases between. The CDR3 DNA reads TGTGCCAGCAGAGAAGGGACAAGTTCACCCCTCCACTTT. It is translated as CASREGTSSPLHF.

The J gene is TRBJ1-2, the V gene TRBV4-1; 10 positions match TRBD1. V dropped 8 bases and J dropped 3; count of bases not matched to a gene: 6. Germline V gives CDR1 MGHRA, CDR2 YSYEKL. This CDR3 region has 14 residues. The CDR3 region has the DNA TGCGCCAGCGGACGGACAGGGGGTGACTATGGCTACACCTTC. Residues: CASGRTGGDYGYTF.

The chain recombines TRBV27 with TRBJ2-7; TRBD1 is a possible D gene (6 bases). Germline values: CDR1 MNHEY, CDR2 SMNVEV (reference sequence). Trimming left V 0 bases short and J 3 bases short, with 12 bases between. The CDR3 runs to 15 residues. The CDR3 nucleotides read TGTGCCAGCAGTTTATCGGGCAGGGGATACTACGAGCAGTACTTC. It yields the protein CASSLSGRGYYEQYF.

The chain employs TRBV30 and TRBJ1-2; 9 bases are a match to TRBD1. The germline CDR1 and CDR2 sequences are GTSNPN and SVGIG (reference sequence). The CDR3 totals 14 residues. For the CDR3, the DNA is TGTTACGCCGCACCGGGACAGGGTTATTATGGCTACACCTTC. Its protein is CYAAPGQGYYGYTF. The variable domain in full, with the rest retrieved from reference TRBV30 and TRBJ1-2, is SQTIHQWPATLVQPVGSPLSLECTVEGTSNPNLYWYRQAAGRGLQLLFYSVGIGQISSEVPQNLSASRPQDRQFILSSKKLLLSDSGFYLCYAAPGQGYYGYTFGSGTRLTVV.

The chain combines TRBV28 with TRBJ1-4, with D unclear. Germline loops: CDR1 MDHEN, CDR2 SYDVKM. The CDR3 extends over 13 amino acids. V shed 5 bases and J shed 8 bases, with 12 bases lying between them. For the CDR3, the DNA is TGTGCCAGCAGTCTTTTGGAGAACGAAAAACTGTTTTTT. The encoded protein is CASSLLENEKLFF.